The source of this T cell receptor (beta chain) is a study of graft-versus-host responses after intestinal transplantation. Study background: Recipients were all induced with anti-thymocyte globulin, then given tacrolimus and steroids for about 3 years. Study-level points and caveats: In recipient marrow, GvH clones were found, and some appeared first in ileum or blood.

V lost 1 base to trimming and J lost 4 bases, with 14 bases between them. The CDR3 runs to 15 residues. From germline, CDR1 is SGHKS and CDR2 YYEKEE (reference sequence). Clones were read by immunoSEQ multiplex PCR, and TCRdb kept only the in-frame ones, dropping some. The sample contains 21,000 or so clones, 55% to 70% of which appear only once. Each mixed lymphocyte reaction held 200,000 CFSE-labeled responders and 200,000 irradiated violet-dye-labeled stimulators. This specimen consisted of alloreactive CD4+ T cells from a mixed lymphocyte reaction culture, obtained before intestinal transplant. Subset: CFSE-low proliferating T cells sorted from approximately 6-day pre-transplant mixed lymphocyte reaction (GvH or HvG direction). This chain uses TRBV5-5 with TRBJ2-5; a possible D gene is TRBD1 (6 bases). This receptor was identified in a human patient who received an intestinal transplant. CDR3 sequence reads: CASSLYRVSGETQYF. Here the CDR3 DNA reads TGTGCCAGCAGCTTGTACAGGGTTTCGGGAGAGACCCAGTACTTC.